This TCR beta chain was recovered during a study of T cells after yellow fever vaccination. Study findings and constraints: Abundant clonotypes from the bulk population could contaminate FACS-sorted repertoires.

Regarding this clonotype: The antigen is undetermined.

The V gene's germline CDR1 is MNHEY and CDR2 SVGAGI. This CDR3 has 15 residues. Trimming removed 2 bases from V and 8 bases from J, with 16 bases in between. TCRdb used MiXCR to reprocess the 5' RACE reads, holding one entry per CDR3 protein. This table has about 510,000 distinct CDR3 sequences, 21% appearing once. The sequencing here drew on PBMCs, taken 20 to 25 days after the first yellow fever vaccination. The TCR was taken from a man between 18 and 35 years old who received the YFV17D yellow fever vaccine. This chain uses TRBV6-5 with TRBJ2-1; TRBD2 is a possible D gene (6 bases). The CDR3 protein is CASSYRAGRWDEQFF. As DNA, the CDR3 is TGTGCCAGCAGTTACAGGGCGGGGAGGTGGGATGAGCAGTTCTTC.